Following are 7 T cell receptor beta chains from one sample sequenced in a study of CD8+ T cells in alopecia areata. Described treatment: oral pan-JAK inhibitor, 5-10 mg twice daily. cDNA prepared by RNA extraction and subsequent reverse transcription served as the template for sequencing. The method was immunoSEQ multiplex PCR; TCRdb's version includes in-frame clones alone and lacks a portion of them. The sample holds some 220,000 clones; approximately 57% are singletons and the top ten take 1.6%. Specimen: CD4+ T cells sorted from blood, collected at week 4, from a patient treated with tofacitinib. These receptors came from a human donor with alopecia areata.

Comment on this clone: Within the sample, other DNA sequences also encode this same CDR3. V is TRBV29-1 and J is TRBJ1-2, with 9 bases matching TRBD1. The CDR3 spans 11 residues. CDR1 SQVTM and CDR2 ANQGSEA come from the germline V gene. J lost 5 bases, V lost 6 bases, and 1 base had no gene match. CDR3 protein: CSVGQGYGYTF. In DNA form, the CDR3 reads TGCAGCGTGGGACAGGGTTATGGCTACACCTTC.

This clone was counted at least ten times. The rearrangement uses TRBV4-3 and TRBJ1-1; the D is unclear. The germline V gene has CDR1 LGHNA and CDR2 YSLEER. The CDR3 extends over 14 amino acids. With 4 bases removed from V and 3 bases from J, the gap between germline ends came to 12 bases. The CDR3 region has the DNA TGCGCCAGCAGCCCAGACCGTTGGTACACTGAAGCTTTCTTT. It specifies CASSPDRWYTEAFF.

This clone was seen ten or more times. The gene calls are TRBV30 and TRBJ1-2; D remains unclear. The V gene lost 0 bases and the J gene lost 6 bases, with 11 bases spanning the gap. The V gene's germline CDR1 is GTSNPN and CDR2 SVGIG (reference sequence). The CDR3 totals 13 residues. The CDR3 here is CAWSVKGADGYTF. The CDR3 DNA is TGTGCCTGGAGTGTAAAAGGTGCGGATGGCTACACCTTC.

This clone is a singleton in its sample. J is TRBJ1-5 and V is TRBV27; D remains unclear. The CDR3 is 16 residues long. V was shortened by 4 bases and J by 10 bases, with 23 bases between the two germline ends. The germline gives CDR1 MNHEY, CDR2 SMNVEV (reference sequence). CDR3 sequence reads: CASSSLLDARSGPQHF. For the CDR3, the DNA is TGTGCCAGCAGTTCCCTCTTGGACGCCCGTTCGGGCCCCCAGCATTTT.

This chain links TRBV6-5 with TRBJ2-3; possibly TRBD1 for D (6 bases). The V end lost 6 bases, the J end lost 6 bases, and 16 bases lay between the germline ends. Germline loops: CDR1 MNHEY, CDR2 SVGAGI. This CDR3 is 14 amino acids long. CDR3 sequence: CASRTGQTADTQYF. The CDR3 DNA sequence: TGTGCCAGCAGAACCGGACAGACGGCGGATACGCAGTATTTT.

Regarding this clone: The same CDR3 arises from other DNA sequences in this sample as well. The chain joins TRBV29-1 to TRBJ2-1; no firm D call. The germline V gene encodes CDR1 SQVTM and CDR2 ANQGSEA. This CDR3 has 10 amino acids. V lost 4 bases, J lost 3 bases, and 1 base lay in between. The CDR3 loop is CSVGYNEQFF. As DNA, the CDR3 is TGCAGCGTTGGCTACAATGAGCAGTTCTTC.

This CDR3 is CASLVTGPTDTQYF. DNA for the CDR3: TGTGCCAGCTTGGTTACAGGGCCCACAGATACGCAGTATTTT. This chain connects TRBV13 to TRBJ2-3; possibly TRBD1 for D (6 bases). Per germline, CDR1 PRHDT and CDR2 FYEKMQ (reference sequence). The CDR3 sequence is 14 residues long. V was trimmed by 8 bases and J by 2 bases, leaving 14 bases between them.